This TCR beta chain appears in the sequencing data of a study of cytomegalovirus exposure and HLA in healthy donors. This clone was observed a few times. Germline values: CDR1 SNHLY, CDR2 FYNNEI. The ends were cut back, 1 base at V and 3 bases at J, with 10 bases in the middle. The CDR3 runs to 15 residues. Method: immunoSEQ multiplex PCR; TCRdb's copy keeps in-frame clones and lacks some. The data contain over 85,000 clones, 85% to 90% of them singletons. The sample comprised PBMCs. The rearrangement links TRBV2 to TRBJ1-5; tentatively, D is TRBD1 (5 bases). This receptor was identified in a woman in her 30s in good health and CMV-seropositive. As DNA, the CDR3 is TGTGCCAGCAGTGAAGAGGCAGGGCCCAATCAGCCCCAGCATTTT. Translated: CASSEEAGPNQPQHF.